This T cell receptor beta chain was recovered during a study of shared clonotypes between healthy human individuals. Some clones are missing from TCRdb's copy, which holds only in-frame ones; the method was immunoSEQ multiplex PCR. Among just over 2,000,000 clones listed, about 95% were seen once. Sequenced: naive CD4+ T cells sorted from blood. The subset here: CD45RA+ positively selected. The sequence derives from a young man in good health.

CDR3 bases: TGTGCCAGCAGCGCCCACAGGGGACCCTCGGAGACCCAGTACTTC. Translated: CASSAHRGPSETQYF. V gene TRBV9 combines with J gene TRBJ2-5, with 7 bases aligning to TRBD1. The junction had 10 bases not matched to a gene; V was cut back by 3 bases and J by 5 bases. Germline-derived CDR1 and CDR2 are SGDLS and YYNGEE. This CDR3 has 15 amino acids.